Sequencing of this TCR beta chain was carried out in a study of molecular identifiers for immune sequencing clone quantification. With RNA at 10%, 30% or 50%, naive CD8 libraries came from around 20,000 to 990,000 sorted cells. In preparing bulk TCR libraries, previously described methods and listed TCR primers were used. Each CDR3 protein gets one entry after TCRdb re-called the PCR reads with MiXCR. There are tens of thousands of distinct CDR3 sequences in the sample; over 15% occur only once, and about 1.5% lies in the top ten. The CDR3 sequence is 13 residues long. Germline V gene lookup returns CDR1 MNHEY and CDR2 SVGAGI. Trimming left V 0 bases short and J 7 bases short, with 4 bases between. This clonotype was counted ten times or more.

The chain employs TRBV6-5 and TRBJ1-6; D is unclear. The specimen was naive CD8+ T cells from blood, with Jurkat cell RNA spiked in. Subset denoted: FACS-sorted CD8+CD4-CCR7+CD45RA+ naive T cells. The receptor was derived from a human donor in good health. Some libraries in this study had Jurkat cell RNA spiked in. In nucleotides, the CDR3 is TGTGCCAGCAGTTACTCCGGCAATTCACCCCTCCACTTT. Translated, it gives CASSYSGNSPLHF.